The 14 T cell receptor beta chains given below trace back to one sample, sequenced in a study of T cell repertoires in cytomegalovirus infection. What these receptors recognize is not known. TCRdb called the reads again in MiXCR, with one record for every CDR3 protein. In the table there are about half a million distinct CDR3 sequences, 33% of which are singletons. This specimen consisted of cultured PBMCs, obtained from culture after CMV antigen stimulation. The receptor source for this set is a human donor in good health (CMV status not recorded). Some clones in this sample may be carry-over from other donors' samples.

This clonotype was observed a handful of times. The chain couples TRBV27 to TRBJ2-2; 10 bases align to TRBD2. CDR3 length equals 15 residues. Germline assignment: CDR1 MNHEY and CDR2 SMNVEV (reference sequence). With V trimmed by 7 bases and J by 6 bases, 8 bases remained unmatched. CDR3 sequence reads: CASTPSGSFSGELFF. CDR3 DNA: TGTGCCAGCACTCCTAGCGGGAGTTTTTCCGGGGAGCTGTTTTTT.

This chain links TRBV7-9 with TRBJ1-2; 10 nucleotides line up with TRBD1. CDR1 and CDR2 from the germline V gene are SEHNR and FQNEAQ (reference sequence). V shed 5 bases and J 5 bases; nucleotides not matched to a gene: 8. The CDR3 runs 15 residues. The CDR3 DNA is TGTGCCAGCAGCCCGGGACAGGGGATCTGGTATGGCTACACCTTC. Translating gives CASSPGQGIWYGYTF.

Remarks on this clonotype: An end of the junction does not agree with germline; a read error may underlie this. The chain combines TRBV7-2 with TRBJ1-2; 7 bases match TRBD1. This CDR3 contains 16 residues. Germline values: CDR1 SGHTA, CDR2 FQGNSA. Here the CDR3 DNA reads TGTGCCAGCAACTTACAGGGGTACCTAGCTAACTATGGCTACACCTTC. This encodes CASNLQGYLANYGYTF. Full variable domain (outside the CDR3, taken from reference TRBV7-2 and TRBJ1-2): GAGVSQSPSNKVTEKGKDVELRCDPISGHTALYWYRQSLGQGLEFLIYFQGNSAPDKSGLPSDRFSAERTGGSVSTLTIQRTQQEDSAVYLCASNLQGYLANYGYTFGSGTRLTVV.

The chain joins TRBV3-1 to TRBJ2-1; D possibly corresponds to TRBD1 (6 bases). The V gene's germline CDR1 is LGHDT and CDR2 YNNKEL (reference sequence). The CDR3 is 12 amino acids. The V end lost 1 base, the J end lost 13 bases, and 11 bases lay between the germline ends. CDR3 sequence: CASSQGTGNQFF. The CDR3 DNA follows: TGTGCCAGCAGCCAAGGCACAGGGAATCAGTTCTTC.

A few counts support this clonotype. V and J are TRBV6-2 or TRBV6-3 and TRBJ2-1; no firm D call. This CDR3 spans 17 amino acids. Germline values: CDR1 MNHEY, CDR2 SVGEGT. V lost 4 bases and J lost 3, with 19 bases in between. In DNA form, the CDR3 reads TGTGCCAGCAGTTTCCTTAAGACCAGAGAACTCTACAATGAGCAGTTCTTC. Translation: CASSFLKTRELYNEQFF.

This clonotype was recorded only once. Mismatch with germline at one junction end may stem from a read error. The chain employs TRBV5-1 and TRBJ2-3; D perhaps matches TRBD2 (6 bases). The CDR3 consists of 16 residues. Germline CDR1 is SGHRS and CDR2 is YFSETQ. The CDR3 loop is CACSLRGPPTTDTQYF. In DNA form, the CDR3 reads TGCGCCTGCAGCTTGCGGGGCCCGCCGACCACAGATACGCAGTATTTT.

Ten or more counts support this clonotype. The CDR3 region is CANGGYLTDTQYF. CDR3 DNA sequence: TGTGCCAACGGGGGATACCTCACAGATACGCAGTATTTT. This chain joins TRBV7-2 and TRBJ2-3, with D tentatively TRBD2 (6 bases). V shed 10 bases and J shed 2 bases, with 13 bases lying between them. The germline V gene encodes CDR1 SGHTA and CDR2 FQGNSA. The CDR3 is 13 amino acids.

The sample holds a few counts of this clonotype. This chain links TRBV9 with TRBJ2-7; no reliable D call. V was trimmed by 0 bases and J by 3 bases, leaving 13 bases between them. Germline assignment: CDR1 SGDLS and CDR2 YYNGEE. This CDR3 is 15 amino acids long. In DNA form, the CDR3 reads TGTGCCAGCAGCGTAGGGTACTCCACTTACTACGAGCAGTACTTC. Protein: CASSVGYSTYYEQYF.

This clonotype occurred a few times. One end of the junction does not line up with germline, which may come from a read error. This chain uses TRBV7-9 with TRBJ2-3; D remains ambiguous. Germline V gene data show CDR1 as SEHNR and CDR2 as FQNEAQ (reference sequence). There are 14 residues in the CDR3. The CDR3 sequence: CASSPRSSTATQYF. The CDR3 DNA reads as TGTGCCAGCAGCCCCCGATCGAGTACAGCTACGCAGTATTTT.

CDR3 amino acids: CASSSQLAGSYEQYF. The CDR3 DNA sequence: TGTGCCAGCAGCTCCCAACTAGCGGGCTCCTACGAGCAGTACTTC. The chain is built from TRBV7-2 and TRBJ2-7, with TRBD2 identical over 9 bases. The CDR3 spans 15 residues. CDR1 SGHTA and CDR2 FQGNSA come from the germline V gene. Unmatched junction bases numbered 4, after V lost 4 bases and J lost 0 bases.

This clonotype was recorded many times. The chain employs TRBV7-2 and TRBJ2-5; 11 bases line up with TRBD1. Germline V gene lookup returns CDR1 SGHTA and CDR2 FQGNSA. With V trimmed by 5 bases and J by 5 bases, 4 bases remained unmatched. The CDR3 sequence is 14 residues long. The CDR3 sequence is CASSRRTGGETQYF. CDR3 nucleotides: TGTGCCAGCAGCCGGAGGACAGGGGGCGAGACCCAGTACTTC.

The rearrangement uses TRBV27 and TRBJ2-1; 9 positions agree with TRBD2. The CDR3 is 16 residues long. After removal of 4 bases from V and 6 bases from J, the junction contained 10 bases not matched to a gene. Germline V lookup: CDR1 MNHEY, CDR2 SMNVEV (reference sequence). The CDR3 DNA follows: TGTGCCAGCAGTTCCCCCCCCAGACTAGCGGCCAATGAGCAGTTCTTC. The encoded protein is CASSSPPRLAANEQFF.

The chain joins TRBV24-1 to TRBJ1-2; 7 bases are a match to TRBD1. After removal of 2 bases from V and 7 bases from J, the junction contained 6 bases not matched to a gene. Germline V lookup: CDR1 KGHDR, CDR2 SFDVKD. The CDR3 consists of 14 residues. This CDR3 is CATSDSGQASGYTF. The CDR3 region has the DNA TGTGCCACCAGTGATTCCGGACAGGCTAGTGGCTACACCTTC.

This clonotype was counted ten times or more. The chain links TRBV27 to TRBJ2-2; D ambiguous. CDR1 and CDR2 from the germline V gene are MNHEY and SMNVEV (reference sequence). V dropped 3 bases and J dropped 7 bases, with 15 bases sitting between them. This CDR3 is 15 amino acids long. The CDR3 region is CASSFSHPTVGELFF. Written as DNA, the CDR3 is TGTGCCAGCAGTTTTTCCCACCCTACCGTCGGGGAGCTGTTTTTT.